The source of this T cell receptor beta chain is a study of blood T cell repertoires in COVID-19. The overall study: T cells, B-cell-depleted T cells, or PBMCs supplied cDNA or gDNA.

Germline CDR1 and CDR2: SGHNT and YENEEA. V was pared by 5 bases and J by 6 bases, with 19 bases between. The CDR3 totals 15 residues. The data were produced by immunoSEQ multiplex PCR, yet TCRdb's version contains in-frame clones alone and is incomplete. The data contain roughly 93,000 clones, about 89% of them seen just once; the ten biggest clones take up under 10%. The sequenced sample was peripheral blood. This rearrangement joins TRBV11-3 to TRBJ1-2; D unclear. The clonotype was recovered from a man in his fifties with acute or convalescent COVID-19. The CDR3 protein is CASSPINSVRDGYTF. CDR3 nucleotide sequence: TGTGCCAGCAGCCCCATAAATTCGGTGAGAGATGGCTACACCTTC.